This entry lists 14 T cell receptor beta chains sequenced from one sample in a study of T-cell reconstitution after alpha-beta-depleted transplantation in children. It was with unique molecular identifiers that the TCRbeta library was prepared. TCRdb reanalysed the PCR reads using MiXCR and keeps one entry per CDR3 protein. The sample contains some 300,000 distinct CDR3 sequences, over 7.5% of which appear only once. General observations from the study: T-cell numbers and diversity, one year after transplant, stemmed largely from T cells that were newly produced.

Their cognate antigens are unknown. Sequencing used peripheral blood, obtained 360 days after TCRalphabeta/CD19-depleted stem cell transplant. Receptor source: a female patient aged 2-9 years who had a stem cell transplant for Fanconi anemia, so the T cells may come from the graft donor.

The rearrangement joins TRBV9 to TRBJ1-2; no clear D gene. With 0 bases removed from V and 4 bases from J, the gap between germline ends came to 10 bases. The germline gives CDR1 SGDLS, CDR2 YYNGEE. This CDR3 is built from 14 residues. In DNA form, the CDR3 reads TGTGCCAGCAGCGTAGGGTCCTCCATCTATGGCTACACCTTC. Translation: CASSVGSSIYGYTF.

The sample holds many counts of this clonotype. The chain combines TRBV6-5 with TRBJ2-5, with 7 nucleotides matching TRBD1. Germline V lookup: CDR1 MNHEY, CDR2 SVGAGI. CDR3 length equals 15 residues. Losses at the gene ends were 6 bases for V and 5 bases for J; bases not matched to a gene: 12. DNA for the CDR3: TGTGCCAGCAGCTGGGGCGTGACAGGGACGGAGACCCAGTACTTC. Protein product: CASSWGVTGTETQYF.

This clonotype was detected ten times or more. CDR3 loop: CASSEWRASEQYF. The CDR3 nucleotides read TGTGCCAGCAGCGAATGGCGGGCCTCCGAGCAGTACTTC. V usage is TRBV9 and J usage is TRBJ2-7, with a weak D call TRBD2 (5 bases). Per germline, CDR1 SGDLS and CDR2 YYNGEE. With 3 bases removed from V and 6 bases from J, the gap between germline ends came to 13 bases. CDR3 length: 13 amino acids.

This clonotype was recorded at least ten times. V gene TRBV12-3 or TRBV12-4 combines with J gene TRBJ1-5; 7 bases are a match to TRBD1. The CDR3 contains 11 residues. The trim removed 8 bases at V and 11 bases at J, leaving 6 bases unmatched. Here the CDR3 reads CASGNRGSQHF. The CDR3 bases are TGTGCCAGCGGGAACAGGGGTTCCCAGCATTTT.

This clonotype was seen at least ten times. The rearrangement joins TRBV12-3 or TRBV12-4 to TRBJ2-1; weak D call: TRBD2 (5 bases). V dropped 6 bases and J dropped 0 bases, with 9 bases sitting between them. The CDR3 has 14 amino acids. The CDR3 reads CASSPGSSYNEQFF. CDR3 sequence (DNA): TGTGCCAGCAGCCCTGGGAGCTCCTACAATGAGCAGTTCTTC.

This clonotype was seen at least ten times. The chain couples TRBV5-1 to TRBJ1-1; a weak D match, TRBD1 (6 bases). The germline V gene has CDR1 SGHRS and CDR2 YFSETQ. The CDR3 sequence is 14 residues long. V was pared by 5 bases and J by 8 bases, with 19 bases between. CDR3 bases: TGCGCCAGCAGTCCTCGGGACACCAATTTGGAAGCTTTCTTT. Its protein is CASSPRDTNLEAFF.

The sample holds many counts of this clonotype. The chain employs TRBV7-8 and TRBJ2-3; perhaps TRBD1 as D (6 bases). The length of the CDR3 is 16 residues. CDR1 and CDR2 (germline): SGHVS, FQNEAQ. Trimming shortened V by 5 bases and J by 2 bases, and 17 bases separated the two germline ends. CDR3 nucleotides: TGTGCCAGCAGCCCCCTCGAGGACAGAACCACAGATACGCAGTATTTT. Its translation: CASSPLEDRTTDTQYF.

This clonotype was seen many times. The chain links TRBV20-1 to TRBJ2-2; tentative D call: TRBD1 (6 bases). This CDR3 is built from 13 residues. Germline assignment: CDR1 DFQATT and CDR2 SNEGSKA (reference sequence). V was clipped by 3 bases and J by 4 bases, with 9 bases between them. The CDR3 loop reads CSASRTVTGELFF. As DNA, the CDR3 is TGCAGTGCTAGTCGGACAGTCACCGGGGAGCTGTTTTTT.

This clonotype was recorded many times. The chain is built from TRBV12-3 or TRBV12-4 and TRBJ1-2; D might be TRBD1 (6 bases). V was cut by 8 bases and J by 2 bases, with 18 bases left in between. The CDR3 is 15 amino acids. The CDR3, as DNA: TGTGCCAGCCGAATAATGGGGGGCGTCAACTATGGCTACACCTTC. It is translated as CASRIMGGVNYGYTF.

The V and J genes are TRBV18 and TRBJ2-1, with 10 bases identical to TRBD2. The germline gives CDR1 KGHSH, CDR2 LQKENI. The CDR3 extends over 16 amino acids. The junction had 6 bases not matched to a gene; V was cut back by 5 bases and J by 2 bases. The CDR3 nucleotides read TGTGCCAGCTCAACACGACTAGCGGGTCCCTACAATGAGCAGTTCTTC. It encodes CASSTRLAGPYNEQFF.

Written as DNA, the CDR3 is TGTGCCAGCAGTGATCGGGTTGGGGGGAGCAATCAGCCCCAGCATTTT. Its translation: CASSDRVGGSNQPQHF. This rearrangement joins TRBV2 to TRBJ1-5; a weak D match, TRBD1 (5 bases). The CDR3 runs 16 residues. The V gene lost 3 bases and the J gene lost 1 base, with 13 bases spanning the gap. Germline CDR1 SNHLY, CDR2 FYNNEI.

The chain has TRBV18 and TRBJ1-2; the D gene is possibly TRBD1 (6 bases). The germline V and J ends were trimmed by 1 base and 7 bases, with 13 bases remaining between them. CDR1 is KGHSH, CDR2 LQKENI, per germline. The CDR3 length is 14 residues. This CDR3 reads CASSPRDTAVGYTF. DNA for the CDR3: TGTGCCAGCTCACCACGGGACACCGCCGTTGGCTACACCTTC.

This clonotype showed up just a few times. The chain employs TRBV15 and TRBJ2-5, with no clear D. CDR1 LNHNV and CDR2 YYDKDF come from the germline V gene (reference sequence). Trimming cost V 2 bases and J 2 bases, with 12 bases left between them. CDR3 size: 15 residues. The CDR3 protein is CATSRYFQSQETQYF. The CDR3 nucleotides read TGTGCCACCAGCAGATACTTTCAGAGTCAAGAGACCCAGTACTTC.

This clonotype has ten or more counts. V gene TRBV5-1 combines with J gene TRBJ1-5; the D is unclear. In germline, CDR1 is SGHRS, CDR2 YFSETQ. V was pared by 1 base and J by 3 bases, with 14 bases between. This CDR3 region has 16 residues. CDR3 loop: CASSLTPGGANQPQHF. In nucleotides, the CDR3 is TGCGCCAGCAGCTTGACACCGGGCGGTGCCAATCAGCCCCAGCATTTT.